The present entry profiles one TCR beta chain with its context. The antigen it binds to is not known. Base qualities are missing; no much larger clone stands one base away. The sample belongs to a study of T cells in Graves' hyperthyroidism and ophthalmopathy (dated by TCRdb to between 2017 and 2020). Some background on the complete study: Peripheral blood was collected at initial diagnosis, before any treatment. To identify TCR V-J signatures that set the groups apart, the researchers used a discovery cohort of about a hundred patients, made up of 40 to 45 with Graves' ophthalmopathy and some 60 with stable Graves' hyperthyroidism. Whether ophthalmopathy could be predicted prospectively was tested in an independent validation cohort made up of approximately 19 hyperthyroidism patients plus 17 patients who later progressed to ophthalmopathy. The approximately 98 discovery patients were randomly divided into training and test sets at a 7:3 ratio. The study also compared thyroid tissue and blood T-cell repertoires from over 5 Graves' hyperthyroidism patients. After sampling, hyperthyroidism patients received methimazole starting at 30 mg daily, and ophthalmopathy patients received high-dose intravenous methylprednisolone. According to the paper, TCR Vbeta CDR3 sequencing was carried out on approximately 140 peripheral blood samples, which came from 40 to 45 ophthalmopathy, roughly 75 hyperthyroidism and 17 progressor patients. What the authors observed across the whole study: During validation, the model predicted progression to ophthalmopathy a median of approximately six months ahead of onset, with more than 55% sensitivity and less than 85% specificity. Ophthalmopathy was separated from stable hyperthyroidism by a 13 V-J signature model, with about 86% sensitivity and 81% to 82% specificity obtained in cross-validation and 80%/75% obtained in testing. Most expanded thyroid clonotypes (frequency above 0.001) were also detected in blood, a finding suggesting that blood repertoires may reflect thyroid immune responses. Sample size was not statistically predetermined, and blinding of investigators to group allocation was not performed.

The TCR beta CDR3 regions were amplified from RNA transcripts. For the first round of RT-PCR on the TCR CDR3, the HTBI primer set was used together with the Qiagen OneStep RT-PCR kit. Libraries were constructed in a second round of multiplex PCR, after which size selection and purification were performed. Paired-end sequencing of the libraries was performed with 100 bp reads on an Illumina HiSeq2000. On the study's bioinformatics: SOAPnuke was used to process the raw data, with reads discarded if the reads contained adapters or uncalled bases, had a mean Phred below 15, or lacked an exact constant-primer or identifier match. COPE v1.2.5 was used to merge high-quality paired reads, and clonotypes were defined as unique nucleotide sequences. Clonotypes were aligned to IMGT TRBV, TRBD and TRBJ reference segments using MiTCR v1.1. The analysis included only V-J combinations with a frequency above 0.0001, which together covered approximately 99% of the repertoires. The TCS score was defined as the ratio of F50 (clonal expansion) to E x V (chaos), calculated using BLOSUM62-based TCRdist between CDR3 peptides within each V-J. Welch's t-statistics and random forest reduced roughly 540 V-J features to about 12, which were used in a naive Bayes classifier (R e1071). The public reads were reprocessed in TCRdb via fastp at Q25 and MiXCR, keeping in-frame beta chains. Entries are consolidated by CDR3 protein sequence, retaining the most common genes and DNA. These V and J calls rely on TCRdb rather than the paper's analysis. The table for this sample lists 490,000 or so distinct CDR3 sequences; just under 20% of them were counted only once. Of the sample, about 45% is held by the ten largest clones.

Ophthalmopathy patients had moderately to severely active disease, with a Clinical Activity Score of 3 or more, a NOSPECS grade of 4 or more, and a disease duration of less than 3 months. Patients with uncontrolled infections, other autoimmune diseases, pregnancy or lactation were excluded. Clinical symptoms, serum thyroxine and TRAb, thyroid ultrasound, and orbital computed tomography formed the basis for the diagnoses. PBMCs were separated from roughly 9.6 ml of fresh peripheral blood using Ficoll-Paque density gradient centrifugation. Total RNA was extracted using Trizol reagent, and RNA quality was assessed on an Agilent 2100 Bioanalyzer. Trimming takes 5 bases from V and 0 bases from J, and the germline ends sit 10 bases apart. From the germline V gene (reference sequence), CDR1 is DFQATT and CDR2 is SNEGSKA. Measured from the cysteine to the phenylalanine, the CDR3 is 13 residues long. Only the CDR3 region is kept as DNA, spanning 39 bases read in frame from base 1.

The source of this sequence is a man in his forties with Graves' ophthalmopathy. Material: blood. The chain is encoded by TRBV20-1 joined to TRBJ1-1, with no confidently assigned D gene. The nucleotide sequence is TGCAGTGCTCCCCCAGAACTGAACACTGAAGCTTTCTTT. The resulting protein is CSAPPELNTEAFF.